The T cell receptor (beta chain) under discussion was sequenced for a study of control samples from healthy donors and cancer patients. Sequenced by immunoSEQ multiplex PCR; TCRdb stores in-frame clones only, minus some. The sample has tens of thousands of clones; approximately 84% are singletons. Losses at the gene ends were 6 bases for V and 2 bases for J; bases not matched to a gene: 11. This CDR3 has 17 amino acids. Germline V gene lookup returns CDR1 MDHEN and CDR2 SYDVKM. The chain employs TRBV28 and TRBJ2-3; TRBD2 matches 10 bases. The TCR originated in a woman aged 45-65 years in good health. The material sequenced was blood. The CDR3 DNA reads TGTGCCAGCAGCTCGTTGACTAGCGGGTCCCCCACAGATACGCAGTATTTT. This sequence encodes CASSSLTSGSPTDTQYF.